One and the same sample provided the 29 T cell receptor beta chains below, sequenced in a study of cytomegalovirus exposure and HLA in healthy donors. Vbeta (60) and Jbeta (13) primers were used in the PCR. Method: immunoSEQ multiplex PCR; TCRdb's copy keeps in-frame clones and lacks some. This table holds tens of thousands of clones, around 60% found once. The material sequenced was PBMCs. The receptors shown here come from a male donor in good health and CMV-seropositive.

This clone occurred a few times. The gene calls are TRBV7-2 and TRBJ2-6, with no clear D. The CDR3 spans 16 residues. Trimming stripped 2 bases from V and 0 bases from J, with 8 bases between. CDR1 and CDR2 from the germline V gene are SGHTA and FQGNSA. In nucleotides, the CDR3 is TGTGCCAGCAGCTTAAGTCAGGTCTCTGGGGCCAACGTCCTGACTTTC. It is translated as CASSLSQVSGANVLTF.

CDR3 sequence: CAMGTGGRNEQFF. For the CDR3, the DNA is TGTGCCATGGGGACAGGAGGAAGAAATGAGCAGTTCTTC. This chain uses TRBV10-3 with TRBJ2-1; TRBD1 matches 8 bases. V shed 9 bases and J 7 bases; nucleotides not matched to a gene: 8. From germline, CDR1 is ENHRY and CDR2 SYGVKD. The CDR3 consists of 13 residues.

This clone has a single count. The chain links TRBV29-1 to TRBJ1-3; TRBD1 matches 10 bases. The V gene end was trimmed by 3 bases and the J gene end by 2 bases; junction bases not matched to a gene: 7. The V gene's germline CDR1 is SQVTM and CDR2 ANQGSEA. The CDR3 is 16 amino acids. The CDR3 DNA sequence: TGCAGCGTTGAGCATGGGACAGGGGCCCCTGGAAACACCATATATTTT. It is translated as CSVEHGTGAPGNTIYF.

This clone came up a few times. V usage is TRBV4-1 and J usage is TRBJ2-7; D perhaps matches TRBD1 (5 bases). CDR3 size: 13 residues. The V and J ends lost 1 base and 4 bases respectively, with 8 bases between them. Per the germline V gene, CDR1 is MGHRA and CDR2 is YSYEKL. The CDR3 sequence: CASSQARGYEQYF. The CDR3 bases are TGCGCCAGCAGCCAAGCAAGGGGATACGAGCAGTACTTC.

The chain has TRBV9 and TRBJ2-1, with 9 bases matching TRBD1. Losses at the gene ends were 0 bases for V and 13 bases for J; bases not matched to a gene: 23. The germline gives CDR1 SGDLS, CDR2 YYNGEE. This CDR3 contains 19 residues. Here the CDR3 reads CASSVGDRVWDVGILLQFF. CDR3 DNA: TGTGCCAGCAGCGTAGGGGACAGGGTCTGGGACGTAGGGATCCTTCTACAGTTCTTC.

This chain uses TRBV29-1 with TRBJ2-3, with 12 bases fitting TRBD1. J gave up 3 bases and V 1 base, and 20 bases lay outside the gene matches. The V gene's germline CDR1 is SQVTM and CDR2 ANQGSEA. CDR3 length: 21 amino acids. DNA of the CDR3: TGCAGCGTTGAAGCCGGGGCACGTAGGGACAGGGGGCGGTGGACGACAGATACGCAGTATTTT. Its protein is CSVEAGARRDRGRWTTDTQYF.

The chain's CDR3 is CASSLELGGQVYGYTF. CDR3 coding DNA: TGTGCCAGCAGCTTGGAGCTTGGGGGACAGGTATATGGCTACACCTTC. The V and J genes are TRBV5-6 and TRBJ1-2; 8 nucleotides agree with TRBD1. The CDR3 consists of 16 residues. CDR1 and CDR2 from the germline V gene are SGHDT and YYEEEE. V trimming: 0 bases; J trimming: 5 bases; junction bases outside the gene matches: 9.

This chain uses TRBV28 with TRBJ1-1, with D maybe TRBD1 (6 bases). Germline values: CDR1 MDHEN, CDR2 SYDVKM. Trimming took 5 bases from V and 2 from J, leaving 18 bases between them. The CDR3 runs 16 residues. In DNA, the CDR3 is TGTGCCAGCAGTCTCTTCCTCCGGACAGCCAACACTGAAGCTTTCTTT. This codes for CASSLFLRTANTEAFF.

In nucleotides, the CDR3 is TGTGCCAGTAGTACGACTAGCGGCCGTAGCAATGAGCAGTTCTTC. It specifies CASSTTSGRSNEQFF. The J gene is TRBJ2-1, the V gene TRBV19; 9 positions agree with TRBD2. Germline V lookup: CDR1 LNHDA, CDR2 SQIVND (reference sequence). The CDR3 is 15 residues long. With 4 bases clipped from V and 6 bases from J, the junction kept 7 bases outside the gene matches.

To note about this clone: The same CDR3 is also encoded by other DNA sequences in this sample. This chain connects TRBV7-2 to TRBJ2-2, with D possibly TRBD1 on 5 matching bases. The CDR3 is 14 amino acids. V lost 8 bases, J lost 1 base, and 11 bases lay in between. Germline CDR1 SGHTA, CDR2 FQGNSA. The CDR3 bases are TGTGCCAGCGACCTTACAGGGAACACCGGGGAGCTGTTTTTT. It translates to CASDLTGNTGELFF.

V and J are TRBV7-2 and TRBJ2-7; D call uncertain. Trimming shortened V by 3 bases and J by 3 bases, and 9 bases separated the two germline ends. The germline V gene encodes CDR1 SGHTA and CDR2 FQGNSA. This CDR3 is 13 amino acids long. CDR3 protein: CASSFLWSYEQYF. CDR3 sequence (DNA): TGTGCCAGCAGCTTTCTATGGAGCTACGAGCAGTACTTC. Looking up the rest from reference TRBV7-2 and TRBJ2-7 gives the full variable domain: GAGVSQSPSNKVTEKGKDVELRCDPISGHTALYWYRQSLGQGLEFLIYFQGNSAPDKSGLPSDRFSAERTGGSVSTLTIQRTQQEDSAVYLCASSFLWSYEQYFGPGTRLTVT.

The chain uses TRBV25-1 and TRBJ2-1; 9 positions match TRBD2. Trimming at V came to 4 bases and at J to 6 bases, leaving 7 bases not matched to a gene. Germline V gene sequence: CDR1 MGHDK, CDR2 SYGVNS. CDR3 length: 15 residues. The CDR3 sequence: CASSVAGERFNEQFF. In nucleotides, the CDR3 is TGTGCCAGCAGTGTAGCGGGAGAACGGTTCAATGAGCAGTTCTTC.

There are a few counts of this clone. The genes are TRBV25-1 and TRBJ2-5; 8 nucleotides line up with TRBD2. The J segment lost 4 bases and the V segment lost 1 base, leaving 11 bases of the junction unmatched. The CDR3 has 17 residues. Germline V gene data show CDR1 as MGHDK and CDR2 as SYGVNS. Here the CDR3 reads CASSELTGGGVGETQYF. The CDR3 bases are TGTGCCAGCAGTGAATTAACGGGGGGGGGCGTAGGAGAGACCCAGTACTTC.

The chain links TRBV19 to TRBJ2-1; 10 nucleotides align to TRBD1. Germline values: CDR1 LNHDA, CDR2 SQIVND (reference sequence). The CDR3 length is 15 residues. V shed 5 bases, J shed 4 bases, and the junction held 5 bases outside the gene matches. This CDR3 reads CASSYDRGRYNEQFF. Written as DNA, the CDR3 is TGTGCCAGTAGTTATGACAGGGGGCGATACAATGAGCAGTTCTTC.

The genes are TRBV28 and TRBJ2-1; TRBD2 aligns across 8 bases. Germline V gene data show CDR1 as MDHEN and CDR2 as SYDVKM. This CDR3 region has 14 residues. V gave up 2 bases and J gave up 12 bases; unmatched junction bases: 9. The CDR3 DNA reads TGTGCCAGCAGTTTAAGCGGGAGTACACAAGTGCAGTTCTTC. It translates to CASSLSGSTQVQFF.

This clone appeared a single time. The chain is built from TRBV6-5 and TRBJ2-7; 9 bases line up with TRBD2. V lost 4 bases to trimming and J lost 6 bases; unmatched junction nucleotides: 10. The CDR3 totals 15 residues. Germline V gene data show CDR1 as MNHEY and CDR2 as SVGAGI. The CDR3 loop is CASSFGSGSASEQYF. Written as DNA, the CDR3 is TGTGCCAGCAGTTTTGGTAGCGGGAGTGCCAGCGAGCAGTACTTC.

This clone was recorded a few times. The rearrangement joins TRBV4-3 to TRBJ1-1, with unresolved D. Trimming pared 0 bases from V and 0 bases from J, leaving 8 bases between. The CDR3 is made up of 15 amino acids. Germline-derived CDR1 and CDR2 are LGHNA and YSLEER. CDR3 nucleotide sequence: TGCGCCAGCAGCCAAGATTGGCGGTTGAACACTGAAGCTTTCTTT. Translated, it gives CASSQDWRLNTEAFF.

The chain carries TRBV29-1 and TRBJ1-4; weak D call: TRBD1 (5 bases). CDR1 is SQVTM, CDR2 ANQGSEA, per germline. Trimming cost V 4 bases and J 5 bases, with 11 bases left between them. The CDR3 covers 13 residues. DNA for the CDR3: TGCAGCGTTGTCGGGGCGGGGAATGAAAAACTGTTTTTT. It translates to CSVVGAGNEKLFF. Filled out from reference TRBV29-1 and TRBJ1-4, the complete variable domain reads SAVISQKPSRDICQRGTSLTIQCQVDSQVTMMFWYRQQPGQSLTLIATANQGSEATYESGFVIDKFPISRPNLTFSTLTVSNMSPEDSSIYLCSVVGAGNEKLFFGSGTQLSVL.

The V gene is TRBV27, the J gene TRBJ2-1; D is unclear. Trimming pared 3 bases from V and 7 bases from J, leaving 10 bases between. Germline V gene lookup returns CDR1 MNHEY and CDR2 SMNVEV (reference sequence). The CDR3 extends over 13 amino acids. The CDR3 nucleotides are TGTGCCAGCAGTTTTTTTCAAGCAAATGAGCAGTTCTTC. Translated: CASSFFQANEQFF.

In nucleotides, the CDR3 is TGTGCCAGCAGCGGCCACGGGGGACTAGGCTTCTACGAGCAGTACTTC. Its translation is CASSGHGGLGFYEQYF. The V gene is TRBV9, the J gene TRBJ2-7; 8 bases fit TRBD2. Germline CDR1 SGDLS, CDR2 YYNGEE. The CDR3 is made up of 16 amino acids. The V gene end was trimmed by 3 bases and the J gene end by 3 bases; junction bases not matched to a gene: 11.

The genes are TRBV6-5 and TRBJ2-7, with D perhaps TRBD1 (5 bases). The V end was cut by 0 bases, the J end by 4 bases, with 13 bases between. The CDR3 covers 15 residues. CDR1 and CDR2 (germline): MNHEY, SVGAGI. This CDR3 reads CASSYSQGGKYEQYF. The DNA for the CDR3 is TGTGCCAGCAGTTACTCGCAGGGTGGGAAGTACGAGCAGTACTTC.

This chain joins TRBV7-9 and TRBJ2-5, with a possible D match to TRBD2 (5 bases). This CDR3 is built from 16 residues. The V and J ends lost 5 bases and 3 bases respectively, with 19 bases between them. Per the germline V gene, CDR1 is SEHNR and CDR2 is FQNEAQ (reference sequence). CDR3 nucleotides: TGTGCCAGCAGCCCTAGCCCCGGGATTGATGAAGAGACCCAGTACTTC. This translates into CASSPSPGIDEETQYF.

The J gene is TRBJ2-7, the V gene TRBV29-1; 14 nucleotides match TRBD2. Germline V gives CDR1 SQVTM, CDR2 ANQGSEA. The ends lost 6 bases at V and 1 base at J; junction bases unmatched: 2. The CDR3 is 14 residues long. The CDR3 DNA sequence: TGCAGCGTCGGGACTAGCGGGAGATCCTACGAGCAGTACTTC. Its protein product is CSVGTSGRSYEQYF.

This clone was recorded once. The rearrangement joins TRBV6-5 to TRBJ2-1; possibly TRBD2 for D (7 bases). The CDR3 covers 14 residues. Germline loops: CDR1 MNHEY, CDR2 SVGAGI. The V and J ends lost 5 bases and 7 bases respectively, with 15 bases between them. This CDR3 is CASSPRGRHNEQFF. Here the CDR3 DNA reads TGTGCCAGCAGTCCGCGGGGGCGCCATAATGAGCAGTTCTTC.

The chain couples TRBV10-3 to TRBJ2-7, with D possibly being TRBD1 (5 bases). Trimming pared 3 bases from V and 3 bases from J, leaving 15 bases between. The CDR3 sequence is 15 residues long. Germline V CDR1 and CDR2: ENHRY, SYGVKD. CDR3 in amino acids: CAISETRRQGYEQYF. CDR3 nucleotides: TGTGCCATCAGTGAAACCCGAAGGCAGGGCTACGAGCAGTACTTC.

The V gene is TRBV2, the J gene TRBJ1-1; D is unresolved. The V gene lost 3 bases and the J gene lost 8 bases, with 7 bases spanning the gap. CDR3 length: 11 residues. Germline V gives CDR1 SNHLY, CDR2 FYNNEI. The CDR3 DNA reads TGTGCCAGCAGTGAGGGCGGGGAAGCTTTCTTT. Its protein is CASSEGGEAFF.

This chain's CDR3 is CASSLRGIGELFF. CDR3 sequence (DNA): TGTGCCAGCAGCTTACGGGGGATCGGGGAGCTGTTTTTT. The J gene is TRBJ2-2, the V gene TRBV7-3; D perhaps matches TRBD2 (6 bases). CDR3 length equals 13 residues. CDR1 SGHTA and CDR2 FQGTGA come from the germline V gene. The germline V and J ends were trimmed by 2 bases and 7 bases, with 8 bases remaining between them.

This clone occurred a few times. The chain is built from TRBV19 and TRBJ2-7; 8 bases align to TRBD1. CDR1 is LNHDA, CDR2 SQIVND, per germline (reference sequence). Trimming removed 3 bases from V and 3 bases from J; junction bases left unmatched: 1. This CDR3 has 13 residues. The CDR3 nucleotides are TGTGCCAGTAGTATTACAGGGGGCTACGAGCAGTACTTC. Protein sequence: CASSITGGYEQYF. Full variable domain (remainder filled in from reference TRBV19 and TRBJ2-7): DGGITQSPKYLFRKEGQNVTLSCEQNLNHDAMYWYRQDPGQGLRLIYYSQIVNDFQKGDIAEGYSVSREKKESFPLTVTSAQKNPTAFYLCASSITGGYEQYFGPGTRLTVT.

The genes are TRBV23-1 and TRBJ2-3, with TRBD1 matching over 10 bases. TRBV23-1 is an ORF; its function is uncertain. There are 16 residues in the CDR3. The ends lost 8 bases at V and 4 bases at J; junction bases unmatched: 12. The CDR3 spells CASFFSGTGEPDTQYF. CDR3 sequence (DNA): TGCGCCAGCTTTTTTTCCGGGACAGGGGAGCCAGATACGCAGTATTTT.